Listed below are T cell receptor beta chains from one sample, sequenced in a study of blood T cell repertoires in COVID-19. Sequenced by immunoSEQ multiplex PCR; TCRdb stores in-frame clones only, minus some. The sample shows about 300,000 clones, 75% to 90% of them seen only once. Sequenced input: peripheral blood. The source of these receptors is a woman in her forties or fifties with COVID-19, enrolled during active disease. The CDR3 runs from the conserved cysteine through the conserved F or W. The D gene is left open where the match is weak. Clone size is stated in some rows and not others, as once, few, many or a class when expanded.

TGTGCCAGCAGCGTAGGAGTCAAGGGAAGACTAGCGGGAGGCGTTGGGCCCACAGATACGCAGTATTTT CASSVGVKGRLAGGVGPTDTQYF TRBD2 TRBJ2-3 NA TRBV9
TGTGCCAGCAGCTCCTCTTTGGACACGTACAATGAGCAGTTCTTC CASSSSLDTYNEQFF NA TRBJ2-1 once TRBV7-9
TGTGCCAGCAGTCATGGGCTAGCGGGATTCTCGAGCTCCTACGAGCAGTACTTC CASSHGLAGFSSSYEQYF TRBD2 TRBJ2-7 NA TRBV9
TGTGCCAGCAGCCCCGTGTTAACCGGGGAGCTGTTTTTT CASSPVLTGELFF NA TRBJ2-2 NA TRBV7-9
TGCGCCAGCAGCCGGGACAGATACAATGAGCAGTTCTTC CASSRDRYNEQFF TRBD1 TRBJ2-1 NA TRBV5-1
TGTGCCAGCTCACCACTCGAGGGGGCCCACACTGAAGCTTTCTTT CASSPLEGAHTEAFF TRBD1 TRBJ1-1 NA TRBV18
TGTGCCAGCAGCTTTAGTACTGTCTACGAGCAGTACTTC CASSFSTVYEQYF NA TRBJ2-7 NA TRBV7-9
TGTGCCAGCAGTAACACAGCGAACACCGGGGAGCTGTTTTTT CASSNTANTGELFF NA TRBJ2-2 NA TRBV6-5
TGTGCCAGCAGTGGGTCGACAGGGGGCCGGACCTTC CASSGSTGGRTF TRBD1 TRBJ1-2 NA TRBV25-1
TGTGCCAGCAGCGCGACGGACAGCCAGAACACTGAAGCTTTCTTT CASSATDSQNTEAFF NA TRBJ1-1 NA TRBV9
TGTGCCAGTAGTATAACGGACAGGTCGTATGAAAAACTGTTTTTT CASSITDRSYEKLFF TRBD1 TRBJ1-4 NA TRBV19
TGTGCCAGCAGCCAAGATCTACGGGGAGGGGTCTCCTACAATGAGCAGTTCTTC CASSQDLRGGVSYNEQFF TRBD2 TRBJ2-1 NA TRBV3-1/TRBV3-2
TGCGCCAGCAGACGGGACACTCCGAACACTGAAGCTTTCTTT CASRRDTPNTEAFF NA TRBJ1-1 NA TRBV4-1
TGTGCCTGGAGCGGGGGACTAGCCTCCACCGGGGAGCTGTTTTTT CAWSGGLASTGELFF TRBD2 TRBJ2-2 NA TRBV30
TGTGCCAGCAGCGAGGGACACAGCGAGTCACCCCTCCACTTT CASSEGHSESPLHF NA TRBJ1-6 NA TRBV9
TGTGCCACCAGCAGAGATAGGACTCTGGGGGAAAAACTGTTTTTT CATSRDRTLGEKLFF NA TRBJ1-4 NA TRBV15
TGTGCCAGCAGTCGGGTAAAACGCCAGACAGGGTTCCAAGAGACCCAGTACTTC CASSRVKRQTGFQETQYF TRBD1 TRBJ2-5 NA TRBV6-6
TGTGCCAGCAGTTTCCTGGAGGACGAGCAGTACTTC CASSFLEDEQYF NA TRBJ2-7 NA TRBV27
TGTGCCAGCAGTTACGATTCCAGGGTGACCTATGGCTACACCTTC CASSYDSRVTYGYTF NA TRBJ1-2 once TRBV6-5
TGTGCCACTACTCCGGGACACACTATGAACACTGAAGCTTTCTTT CATTPGHTMNTEAFF NA TRBJ1-1 few TRBV15
TGTGCCAGCAGTGGGCCGACACAGCAGCCTGCCTATGGCTACACCTTC CASSGPTQQPAYGYTF NA TRBJ1-2 once TRBV6-1
TGCGCCAGCAGCCACTCTCAGAGCGGGAGGGCCCACGAGCAGTACTTC CASSHSQSGRAHEQYF TRBD2 TRBJ2-7 NA TRBV4-1
TGTGCCAGCAGCCCAAATGGGCAGCTTGAAGCTTTCTTT CASSPNGQLEAFF NA TRBJ1-1 NA TRBV4-2
TGCGCCAGCAGCTTGGCAGGGAACGATGAAAAACTGTTTTTT CASSLAGNDEKLFF NA TRBJ1-4 NA TRBV5-1
TGTGCCAGCAGTTTTAACGGGATCACCTACGAGCAGTACTTC CASSFNGITYEQYF NA TRBJ2-7 NA TRBV27
TGTGCCAGCAGCGCCGGTGGGGGGGGATCGTACGAGCAGTACTTC CASSAGGGGSYEQYF TRBD2 TRBJ2-7 NA TRBV9
TGTGCCAGCAGTGAAGCCCGGGACAGCGCCATATATTTT CASSEARDSAIYF TRBD1 TRBJ1-3 NA TRBV2
TGTGCCAGCAGCTTGTTTAGCGGGCCTAACAATGAGCAGTTCTTC CASSLFSGPNNEQFF TRBD2 TRBJ2-1 NA TRBV5-6
TGTGCCAGCAGCTTCCTGGGCCCATACAATGAGCAGTTCTTC CASSFLGPYNEQFF NA TRBJ2-1 NA TRBV11-3
TGTGCCAGCAGCCCGTACAGGGCGCCCTACAATGAGCAGTTCTTC CASSPYRAPYNEQFF NA TRBJ2-1 NA TRBV9
TGTGCCACCAGTGATGCGGGACGGGCGAAGACCTACGAGCAGTACTTC CATSDAGRAKTYEQYF NA TRBJ2-7 NA TRBV24-1
TGTGCCAGCAGTTTAATGAGTCAGGGTTTACCCCTCCACTTT CASSLMSQGLPLHF NA TRBJ1-6 few TRBV27
TGTGCCAGCACCAACCCCGGGACACACGACGAGCAGTACTTC CASTNPGTHDEQYF NA TRBJ2-7 NA TRBV27
TGTGCCAGCAGCGTAGAAGCAGGGCCCTATGGCTACACCTTC CASSVEAGPYGYTF NA TRBJ1-2 few TRBV9
TGTGCCAGCAAGACCTACAGGGGCGGCGTGCAGCCCCAGCATTTT CASKTYRGGVQPQHF TRBD1 TRBJ1-5 NA TRBV6-5
TGTGCCAGCAGCCCAACTCACGGACAGGGAAGCTACGAGCAGTACTTC CASSPTHGQGSYEQYF TRBD1 TRBJ2-7 NA TRBV4-2
TGTGCCAGCGACTGGGACAAGTACAATGAGCAGTTCTTC CASDWDKYNEQFF NA TRBJ2-1 NA TRBV2
TGTGCCAGCAAACCGTCCGGGACAGGGAAAAATTCACCCCTCCACTTT CASKPSGTGKNSPLHF TRBD1 TRBJ1-6 NA TRBV27
TGTGCCACTACCGGGTCTCCGTCTTACGAGCAGTACTTC CATTGSPSYEQYF NA TRBJ2-7 NA TRBV27
TGTGCCAGCAGTTACTCTGTCAGGGAGTACTTC CASSYSVREYF NA TRBJ2-5 NA TRBV6-5
TGCGCCAGCAGCTTGTGGACAGGGGGCTACGAGCAGTACTTC CASSLWTGGYEQYF TRBD1 TRBJ2-7 NA TRBV5-1
TGTGCCAGCAGCTTAGGGCCAGAAAATCAGCCCCAGCATTTT CASSLGPENQPQHF NA TRBJ1-5 NA TRBV7-8